The rows below give T cell receptor beta chains drawn from one sample of a study of technical replicates of blood from a handful of donors. The data were produced by immunoSEQ multiplex PCR, yet TCRdb's version contains in-frame clones alone and is incomplete. The sample lists around 75,000 clones, 80% to 95% occurring once. The sample consisted of T cells isolated from PBMCs. The receptors were gathered from a human donor in good health. CDR3s include the opening cysteine and the closing phenylalanine or tryptophan. The D gene is left open where the match is weak. Clone size is shown for a subset of rows, as once, few, many or a class of expanded clone.

CDR3 length: 13; J gene: TRBJ1-2; D gene: TRBD1; clone size: NA; V gene: TRBV25-1; CDR3 protein: CASSANRGYGYTF; CDR3 DNA: TGTGCCAGCAGTGCCAACAGGGGCTATGGCTACACCTTC
CDR3 length: 14; J gene: TRBJ2-7; D gene: NA; clone size: NA; V gene: TRBV29-1; CDR3 protein: CSAVTGGSGDEQYF; CDR3 DNA: TGCAGCGCTGTAACCGGAGGGAGTGGCGACGAGCAGTACTTC
CDR3 length: 16; J gene: TRBJ2-7; D gene: NA; clone size: NA; V gene: TRBV4-1; CDR3 protein: CASSQGKAYNSYEQYF; CDR3 DNA: TGCGCCAGCAGCCAAGGAAAAGCGTATAACTCCTACGAGCAGTACTTC
CDR3 length: 13; J gene: TRBJ1-1; D gene: TRBD1; clone size: NA; V gene: TRBV6-6; CDR3 protein: CASRTGGRTEAFF; CDR3 DNA: TGTGCCAGCAGGACAGGGGGACGGACTGAAGCTTTCTTT
CDR3 length: 13; J gene: TRBJ1-1; D gene: TRBD1; clone size: once; V gene: TRBV5-1; CDR3 protein: CASSLDRGTEAFF; CDR3 DNA: TGCGCCAGCAGCTTGGACAGGGGAACTGAAGCTTTCTTT
CDR3 length: 13; J gene: TRBJ2-7; D gene: TRBD2; clone size: NA; V gene: TRBV6-6; CDR3 protein: CASTSGGPYEQYF; CDR3 DNA: TGTGCCAGCACTAGCGGGGGGCCCTACGAGCAGTACTTC
CDR3 length: 13; J gene: TRBJ1-1; D gene: NA; clone size: once; V gene: TRBV6-1; CDR3 protein: CASSEHRATEAFF; CDR3 DNA: TGTGCCAGCAGTGAGCACAGGGCCACTGAAGCTTTCTTT
CDR3 length: 16; J gene: TRBJ2-2; D gene: NA; clone size: NA; V gene: TRBV11-3; CDR3 protein: CASSLDRGVTTGELFF; CDR3 DNA: TGTGCCAGCAGCTTAGATCGCGGCGTTACGACCGGGGAGCTGTTTTTT
CDR3 length: 15; J gene: TRBJ1-5; D gene: NA; clone size: few; V gene: TRBV28; CDR3 protein: CASIHAGEGSQPQHF; CDR3 DNA: TGTGCCAGCATCCACGCAGGGGAAGGGAGTCAGCCCCAGCATTTT
CDR3 length: 16; J gene: TRBJ2-3; D gene: NA; clone size: NA; V gene: TRBV7-9; CDR3 protein: CASSPGDGQSTDTQYF; CDR3 DNA: TGTGCCAGCAGCCCGGGGGACGGCCAAAGCACAGATACGCAGTATTTT
CDR3 length: 14; J gene: TRBJ2-7; D gene: TRBD1; clone size: NA; V gene: TRBV7-8; CDR3 protein: CASSSRNRGHEQYF; CDR3 DNA: TGTGCCAGCAGCTCACGAAACAGGGGCCACGAGCAGTACTTC
CDR3 length: 14; J gene: TRBJ2-7; D gene: NA; clone size: NA; V gene: TRBV5-6; CDR3 protein: CASSLWGRTYEQYF; CDR3 DNA: TGTGCCAGCAGCTTGTGGGGGAGGACCTACGAGCAGTACTTC
CDR3 length: 16; J gene: TRBJ1-3; D gene: TRBD1; clone size: NA; V gene: TRBV5-8; CDR3 protein: CASSPGQGWSGNTIYF; CDR3 DNA: TGTGCCAGCAGCCCTGGACAGGGGTGGTCTGGAAACACCATATATTTT